The present T cell receptor beta chain was sequenced within a study of monozygotic twins with inflammatory bowel disease. TCRdb re-called the 5' RACE reads, yielding one record per CDR3 amino acid sequence without DNA. This listing includes over 120,000 distinct CDR3 sequences. CDR3 length: 14 amino acids. Germline V gene lookup returns CDR1 SGHRS and CDR2 YFSETQ. Study-wide results and limits: Added variability in patient repertoires may stem from differing immunosuppressive treatments. Among T cells, the various subtypes were not distinguishable.

As to this clonotype: What it binds is unknown.

The chain carries TRBV5-1 and TRBJ1-1; TCRdb names TRBD1, which stays unverified in the absence of DNA. The source of this sequence is a human donor with ulcerative colitis or Crohn's disease, or a healthy co-twin of an affected twin (not recorded which). The sequenced sample consisted of blood. The CDR3 loop reads CASSLRVQGEPAFF.